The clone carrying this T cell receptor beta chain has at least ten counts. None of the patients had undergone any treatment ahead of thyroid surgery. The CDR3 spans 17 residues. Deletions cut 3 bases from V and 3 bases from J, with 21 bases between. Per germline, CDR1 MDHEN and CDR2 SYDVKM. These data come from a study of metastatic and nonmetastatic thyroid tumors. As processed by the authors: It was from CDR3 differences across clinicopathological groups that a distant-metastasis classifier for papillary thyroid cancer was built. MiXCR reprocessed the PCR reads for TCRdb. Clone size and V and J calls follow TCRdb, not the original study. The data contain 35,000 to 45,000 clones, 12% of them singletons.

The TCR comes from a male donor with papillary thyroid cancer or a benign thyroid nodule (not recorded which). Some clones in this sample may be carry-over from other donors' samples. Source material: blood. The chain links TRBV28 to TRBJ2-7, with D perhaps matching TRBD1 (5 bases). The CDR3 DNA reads TGTGCCAGCAGTTTTGAAAAGGGGCGCCGAATAAGCTACGAGCAGTACTTC. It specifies CASSFEKGRRISYEQYF.